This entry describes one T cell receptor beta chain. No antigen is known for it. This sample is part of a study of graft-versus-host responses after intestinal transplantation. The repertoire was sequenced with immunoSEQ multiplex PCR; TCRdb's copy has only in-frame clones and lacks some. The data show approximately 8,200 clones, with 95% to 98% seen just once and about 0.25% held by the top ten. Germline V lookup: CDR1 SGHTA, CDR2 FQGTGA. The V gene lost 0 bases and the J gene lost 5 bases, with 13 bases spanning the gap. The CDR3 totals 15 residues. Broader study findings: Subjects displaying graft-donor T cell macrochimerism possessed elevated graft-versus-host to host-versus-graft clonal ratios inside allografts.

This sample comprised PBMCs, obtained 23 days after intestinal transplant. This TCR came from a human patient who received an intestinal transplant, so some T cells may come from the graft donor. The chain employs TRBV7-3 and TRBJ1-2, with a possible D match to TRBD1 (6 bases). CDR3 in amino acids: CASSLTGSGDYGYTF. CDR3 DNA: TGTGCCAGCAGCTTAACGGGGTCAGGGGATTATGGCTACACCTTC.